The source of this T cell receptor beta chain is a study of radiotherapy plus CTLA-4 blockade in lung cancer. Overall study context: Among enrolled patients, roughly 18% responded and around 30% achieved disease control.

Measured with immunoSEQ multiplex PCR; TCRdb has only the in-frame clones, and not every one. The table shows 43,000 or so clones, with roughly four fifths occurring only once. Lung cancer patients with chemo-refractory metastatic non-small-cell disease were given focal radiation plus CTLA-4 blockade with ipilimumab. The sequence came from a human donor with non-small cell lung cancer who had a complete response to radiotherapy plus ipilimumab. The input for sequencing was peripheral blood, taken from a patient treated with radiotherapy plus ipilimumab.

The CDR3 DNA reads as TGTGCCAGCAGCGTTAGGGCGGACACCCGCACAGATACGCAGTATTTT. It translates to CASSVRADTRTDTQYF. The rearrangement joins TRBV9 to TRBJ2-3, with D perhaps matching TRBD1 (5 bases). This CDR3 is built from 16 residues. Germline CDR1 reads SGDLS; CDR2 reads YYNGEE. Trimming stripped 2 bases from V and 1 base from J, with 14 bases between.